The source of this T cell receptor beta chain is a study of shared clonotypes between healthy human individuals. V was clipped by 6 bases and J by 4 bases, with 12 bases between them. The CDR3 totals 13 residues. Germline lookup yields CDR1 MDHEN and CDR2 SYDVKM. Whole-study findings and limits: Larger estimated richness was generally recorded for naive subsets relative to memory subsets.

With regard to this clone: Its antigen is as yet unknown.

Genomic DNA belonging to each subset was distributed in equal measure over several immunoSEQ plates. This table comes from immunoSEQ multiplex PCR, and its TCRdb copy is limited to in-frame clones, with some not included. Of some 500,000 clones listed, roughly 95% are singletons. The sequence came from a woman aged 30 to 39 in good health. Sequenced sample: naive CD4+ T cells sorted from blood. Subset given: CD45RA+ positively selected. V is TRBV28 and J is TRBJ1-1; D unresolved. The CDR3: CASRSGRSTEAFF. CDR3 bases: TGTGCCAGCAGGTCAGGACGGAGCACTGAAGCTTTCTTT.